This T cell receptor (beta chain) was observed in a study of control samples from healthy donors and cancer patients. The assay was immunoSEQ multiplex PCR, and TCRdb's table has in-frame clones only and misses some. This table holds about 70,000 clones, approximately 87% found once. Germline V gene lookup returns CDR1 SGHNT and CDR2 YYREEE (reference sequence). The CDR3 has 15 residues. Between the trimmed V and J ends, which lost 0 bases and 1 base, there was a span of 10 bases. V usage is TRBV5-4 and J usage is TRBJ1-1, with D hard to call. The material sequenced was blood. The TCR sequence derives from a man between 50 and 59 years old in good health. The CDR3 DNA reads as TGTGCCAGCAGCTTGGTGATAGGTGAGAACACTGAAGCTTTCTTT. Its translation is CASSLVIGENTEAFF.